This TCR beta chain is from a study of early T cells in non-severe SARS-CoV-2 infection. Across the whole study: Bulk RNA from unsorted whole blood was sequenced; chains were unpaired.

In germline, CDR1 is SGHVS, CDR2 FQNEAQ. The CDR3 covers 13 residues. Between the trimmed V and J ends, which lost 7 bases and 2 bases, there was a span of 12 bases. This clonotype was seen only once. TCRdb fed the 5' RACE reads into MiXCR, producing one record per CDR3 protein. Of about 64,000 distinct CDR3 sequences detected, approximately 14% appear once; the ten largest clones hold roughly 4.2%. The receptor's source is an adult who was a healthcare worker with PCR-confirmed SARS-CoV-2 infection or an uninfected control (not recorded which). V and J are TRBV7-8 and TRBJ2-7; D call uncertain. Sequencing input: whole blood. DNA for the CDR3: TGTGCCAGCACCCATTCGGTTACCTACGAGCAGTACTTC. Encoded protein: CASTHSVTYEQYF.